Sequencing of this T cell receptor beta chain was carried out in a study of radiotherapy plus CTLA-4 blockade in lung cancer. Overall study results and limits: Blood TCR clones of tumor origin expanded after radiotherapy plus ipilimumab.

Measured with immunoSEQ multiplex PCR; TCRdb has only the in-frame clones, and not every one. The sample contains roughly 53,000 clones, 70% to 85% of which appear only once. Notes on this clone: The target antigen is unknown.

Patients in the study, people with chemo-refractory metastatic non-small-cell lung cancer, received focal radiation plus ipilimumab CTLA-4 blockade. The sequencing used peripheral blood, collected from a patient treated with radiotherapy plus ipilimumab. The receptor was derived from a human donor with non-small cell lung cancer who had a partial response to radiotherapy plus ipilimumab.

Written as DNA, the CDR3 is TGCGCCAGCAGCCTCGAGAGGGGGTGGGGCACCGGGGAGCTGTTTTTT. This gives the protein CASSLERGWGTGELFF. The J gene is TRBJ2-2, the V gene TRBV4-1; perhaps TRBD1 as D (6 bases). CDR1 MGHRA and CDR2 YSYEKL come from the germline V gene. The CDR3 contains 16 residues. V lost 4 bases and J lost 4, with 16 bases in between.